The rows below give T cell receptor beta chains drawn from one sample of a study of OX40 agonist ivuxolimab in advanced cancers. Some clones are missing from TCRdb's copy, which holds only in-frame ones; the method was immunoSEQ multiplex PCR. The sample lists some 57,000 clones, 92% occurring once. Sequenced material: CD4+ or CD8+ T cells sorted from blood, taken in a trial of the OX40 agonist ivuxolimab. The receptors originated from an adult with an advanced solid tumor such as melanoma, head and neck, liver or kidney cancer. The CDR3 runs from the conserved cysteine through the conserved F or W. Each record gives: J gene, clone size, D gene, V gene, CDR3 protein, CDR3 DNA. The D gene is left open where the match is weak. A row's size may be missing; if present it is once, few, many or a size class.

j_call: TRBJ2-1; clone_size: NA; d_call: TRBD2; v_call: TRBV29-1; cdr3_aa: CSVESSGRNNEQFF; cdr3_nt: TGCAGCGTTGAATCTAGCGGGAGGAACAATGAGCAGTTCTTC
j_call: TRBJ2-7; clone_size: NA; d_call: NA; v_call: TRBV9; cdr3_aa: CASSAGYEQYF; cdr3_nt: TGTGCCAGCAGCGCCGGATACGAGCAGTACTTC
j_call: TRBJ2-1; clone_size: NA; d_call: NA; v_call: TRBV4-2; cdr3_aa: CASSQAGGGDEQFF; cdr3_nt: TGTGCCAGCAGCCAGGCAGGTGGCGGGGATGAGCAGTTCTTC
j_call: TRBJ2-7; clone_size: NA; d_call: NA; v_call: TRBV11-3; cdr3_aa: CASRGSSYEQYF; cdr3_nt: TGTGCCAGCAGGGGGTCCTCCTACGAGCAGTACTTC
j_call: TRBJ1-2; clone_size: NA; d_call: NA; v_call: TRBV6-5; cdr3_aa: CASRPLPGGYTF; cdr3_nt: TGTGCCAGCAGACCCCTTCCCGGGGGCTACACCTTC
j_call: TRBJ1-3; clone_size: NA; d_call: NA; v_call: TRBV27; cdr3_aa: CASGTSGNTIYF; cdr3_nt: TGTGCCAGCGGGACCTCTGGAAACACCATATATTTT
j_call: TRBJ1-2; clone_size: many; d_call: NA; v_call: TRBV7-3; cdr3_aa: CASSLGIGYGYTF; cdr3_nt: TGTGCCAGCAGCTTGGGGATAGGCTATGGCTACACCTTC
j_call: TRBJ2-3; clone_size: NA; d_call: TRBD2; v_call: TRBV28; cdr3_aa: CASSLSLAGITDTQYF; cdr3_nt: TGTGCCAGCAGTTTGTCTCTAGCGGGTATCACAGATACGCAGTATTTT
j_call: TRBJ1-1; clone_size: NA; d_call: NA; v_call: TRBV6-1; cdr3_aa: CASSEPIGQTIRTEAFF; cdr3_nt: TGTGCCAGCAGTGAACCGATAGGACAGACTATACGCACTGAAGCTTTCTTT
j_call: TRBJ1-1; clone_size: NA; d_call: TRBD1; v_call: TRBV27; cdr3_aa: CASSWTQGAQGEAFF; cdr3_nt: TGTGCCAGCAGTTGGACACAGGGGGCACAAGGGGAAGCTTTCTTT
j_call: TRBJ2-7; clone_size: NA; d_call: TRBD2; v_call: TRBV5-4; cdr3_aa: CASSPPGGPGEQYF; cdr3_nt: TGTGCCAGCAGCCCCCCGGGGGGGCCGGGGGAGCAGTACTTC
j_call: TRBJ2-7; clone_size: few; d_call: NA; v_call: TRBV28; cdr3_aa: CASSLGPIEQYF; cdr3_nt: TGTGCCAGCAGTCTTGGACCGATCGAGCAGTACTTC
j_call: TRBJ1-5; clone_size: once; d_call: NA; v_call: TRBV5-8; cdr3_aa: CASSLRGYDQPQHF; cdr3_nt: TGTGCCAGCAGCTTGCGGGGGTACGATCAGCCCCAGCATTTT
j_call: TRBJ1-2; clone_size: NA; d_call: TRBD1; v_call: TRBV6-6; cdr3_aa: CASRGTADYGYTF; cdr3_nt: TGTGCCAGCCGGGGGACAGCAGATTATGGCTACACCTTC
j_call: TRBJ2-1; clone_size: NA; d_call: NA; v_call: TRBV9; cdr3_aa: CASSSSSYNEQFF; cdr3_nt: TGTGCCAGCAGCTCGAGCTCCTACAATGAGCAGTTCTTC
j_call: TRBJ2-1; clone_size: NA; d_call: TRBD2; v_call: TRBV7-9; cdr3_aa: CASSLGGLAGDNEQFF; cdr3_nt: TGTGCCAGCAGCTTAGGGGGACTAGCGGGCGACAATGAGCAGTTCTTC
j_call: TRBJ1-1; clone_size: NA; d_call: NA; v_call: TRBV7-8; cdr3_aa: CASSLRRVRTEAFF; cdr3_nt: TGTGCCAGCAGCCTTAGGCGGGTCCGAACTGAAGCTTTCTTT
j_call: TRBJ2-3; clone_size: NA; d_call: TRBD2; v_call: TRBV27; cdr3_aa: CASSRLAGVGTQYF; cdr3_nt: TGTGCCAGCAGTCGACTAGCGGGAGTTGGTACGCAGTATTTT
j_call: TRBJ1-5; clone_size: NA; d_call: NA; v_call: TRBV27; cdr3_aa: CASSLSSGLWPQHF; cdr3_nt: TGTGCCAGCAGTTTATCTTCAGGGTTATGGCCCCAGCATTTT
j_call: TRBJ2-3; clone_size: NA; d_call: TRBD2; v_call: TRBV25-1; cdr3_aa: CASSEWREGVGDTQYF; cdr3_nt: TGTGCCAGCAGTGAATGGCGGGAGGGGGTGGGAGATACGCAGTATTTT
j_call: TRBJ1-5; clone_size: NA; d_call: NA; v_call: TRBV28; cdr3_aa: CASSLMVVDQPQHF; cdr3_nt: TGTGCCAGCAGTTTGATGGTAGTTGATCAGCCCCAGCATTTT
j_call: TRBJ1-1; clone_size: NA; d_call: NA; v_call: TRBV28; cdr3_aa: CASSFSVLGPTEAFF; cdr3_nt: TGTGCCAGCAGTTTTTCAGTATTAGGTCCCACTGAAGCTTTCTTT
j_call: TRBJ1-4; clone_size: NA; d_call: TRBD1; v_call: TRBV9; cdr3_aa: CASSATGATNEKLFF; cdr3_nt: TGTGCCAGCAGCGCCACAGGGGCAACTAATGAAAAACTGTTTTTT
j_call: TRBJ1-1; clone_size: NA; d_call: NA; v_call: TRBV4-2; cdr3_aa: CASSQSQFMNTEAFF; cdr3_nt: TGTGCCAGCAGCCAAAGTCAGTTCATGAACACTGAAGCTTTCTTT
j_call: TRBJ2-3; clone_size: NA; d_call: NA; v_call: TRBV29-1; cdr3_aa: CSVGGQYF; cdr3_nt: TGCAGCGTTGGAGGGCAGTATTTT
j_call: TRBJ2-6; clone_size: NA; d_call: NA; v_call: TRBV6-6; cdr3_aa: CASSNLDRSGANVLTF; cdr3_nt: TGTGCCAGCAGTAACCTCGACCGCTCTGGGGCCAACGTCCTGACTTTC
j_call: TRBJ2-3; clone_size: NA; d_call: NA; v_call: TRBV7-8; cdr3_aa: CASSFPPTGPLSTDTQYF; cdr3_nt: TGTGCCAGCAGCTTTCCCCCCACGGGGCCCCTGAGCACAGATACGCAGTATTTT
j_call: TRBJ2-1; clone_size: NA; d_call: TRBD2; v_call: TRBV6-6; cdr3_aa: CASSSGRAGVEQFF; cdr3_nt: TGTGCCAGCAGTAGCGGGAGAGCTGGGGTTGAGCAGTTCTTC
j_call: TRBJ1-3; clone_size: once; d_call: TRBD1; v_call: TRBV28; cdr3_aa: CASSFDPTGSGNTIYF; cdr3_nt: TGTGCCAGCAGTTTCGACCCGACAGGGTCTGGAAACACCATATATTTT
j_call: TRBJ1-2; clone_size: NA; d_call: NA; v_call: TRBV30; cdr3_aa: CAWSYEEGGPYGYTF; cdr3_nt: TGTGCCTGGAGTTATGAAGAAGGGGGACCATATGGCTACACCTTC
j_call: TRBJ2-7; clone_size: NA; d_call: TRBD1; v_call: TRBV4-3; cdr3_aa: CASSQGTGRYEQYF; cdr3_nt: TGCGCCAGCAGCCAAGGGACAGGGCGCTACGAGCAGTACTTC
j_call: TRBJ1-2; clone_size: NA; d_call: TRBD1; v_call: TRBV10-3; cdr3_aa: CAISEVQGVTGNYGYTF; cdr3_nt: TGTGCCATCAGTGAAGTACAGGGGGTAACAGGGAACTATGGCTACACCTTC
j_call: TRBJ1-2; clone_size: NA; d_call: NA; v_call: TRBV6-5; cdr3_aa: CASSYRESNYGYTF; cdr3_nt: TGTGCCAGCAGTTACAGGGAGTCAAACTATGGCTACACCTTC
j_call: TRBJ1-6; clone_size: NA; d_call: NA; v_call: TRBV27; cdr3_aa: CAVKSGQTNSPLHF; cdr3_nt: TGTGCCGTCAAATCGGGACAAACTAATTCACCCCTCCACTTT
j_call: TRBJ1-1; clone_size: few; d_call: NA; v_call: TRBV6-1; cdr3_aa: CASTLNTEAFF; cdr3_nt: TGTGCCAGCACCCTGAACACTGAAGCTTTCTTT